A selection of T cell receptor beta chains follows, all from one sample in a study of shared clonotypes between healthy human individuals. Profiling relied on immunoSEQ multiplex PCR, and the TCRdb table lists in-frame clones only, not all of them. There are a few million clones in the sample; about 90% occur only once, and 0.37% lies in the top ten. The sample taken for sequencing was naive CD4+ T cells from PBMCs. These receptors came from a man aged 18 to 30 in good health. Some clones in this sample may be carry-over from other donors' samples. Both conserved end residues are part of each CDR3. A D gene is named only where the DNA matches it firmly. Size is omitted from some rows. Given values are once, few, many or a class for expanded clones.

D gene: NA; clone size: NA; J gene: TRBJ1-1; V gene: TRBV5-1; CDR3 DNA: TGCGCCAGCAGCTTGGCGGAGAACACTGAAGCTTTCTTT; CDR3 protein: CASSLAENTEAFF
D gene: TRBD1; clone size: NA; J gene: TRBJ2-7; V gene: TRBV5-1; CDR3 DNA: TGCGCCAGCAGCTGGCACCGACAGGGGGACCCCTACGAGCAGTACTTC; CDR3 protein: CASSWHRQGDPYEQYF
D gene: NA; clone size: NA; J gene: TRBJ2-5; V gene: TRBV25-1; CDR3 DNA: TGTGCCAGCAGTGCCCTTGGGAGCGGGGAGACCCAGTACTTC; CDR3 protein: CASSALGSGETQYF
D gene: NA; clone size: NA; J gene: TRBJ2-7; V gene: TRBV1; CDR3 DNA: TGCACCAGCAGCCAAGGGCCCGCTCACTCCTACGAGCAGTACTTC; CDR3 protein: CTSSQGPAHSYEQYF
D gene: NA; clone size: NA; J gene: TRBJ1-5; V gene: TRBV10-2; CDR3 DNA: TGCGCCAGCAGGCCCAGGGCTGGCAATCAGCCCCAGCATTTT; CDR3 protein: CASRPRAGNQPQHF
D gene: NA; clone size: NA; J gene: TRBJ1-2; V gene: TRBV30; CDR3 DNA: TGTGCCTTGCAGTACAGGGAGGTTGGAGGCTACACCTTC; CDR3 protein: CALQYREVGGYTF
D gene: NA; clone size: NA; J gene: TRBJ2-3; V gene: TRBV11-2; CDR3 DNA: TGTGCCAGCAGCTTAGTTTTCTCAGATACGCAGTATTTT; CDR3 protein: CASSLVFSDTQYF
D gene: TRBD1; clone size: once; J gene: TRBJ1-3; V gene: TRBV28; CDR3 DNA: TGTGCCAGCAGTTTGGGGACAGGACCCTCCGGAAACACCATATATTTT; CDR3 protein: CASSLGTGPSGNTIYF
D gene: NA; clone size: once; J gene: TRBJ2-7; V gene: TRBV5-1; CDR3 DNA: TGCGCCAGCAGCTTCAGGGACTTCGCCTACGAGCAGTACTTC; CDR3 protein: CASSFRDFAYEQYF
D gene: NA; clone size: NA; J gene: TRBJ1-1; V gene: TRBV6-1; CDR3 DNA: TGTGCCAGCACCCCTCATATGGGGGTTTCTACTGAAGCTTTCTTT; CDR3 protein: CASTPHMGVSTEAFF
D gene: NA; clone size: few; J gene: TRBJ1-2; V gene: TRBV5-1; CDR3 DNA: TGCGCCAGCAGCTCTGACGGTAACTATGGCTACACCTTC; CDR3 protein: CASSSDGNYGYTF
D gene: TRBD1; clone size: NA; J gene: TRBJ1-1; V gene: TRBV27; CDR3 DNA: TGTGCCAGCCGCGACAGGGGAATGAACACTGAAGCTTTCTTT; CDR3 protein: CASRDRGMNTEAFF
D gene: NA; clone size: NA; J gene: TRBJ1-1; V gene: TRBV28; CDR3 DNA: TGTGCCAGCAGTCGCATCCCGGGCACTGAAGCTTTCTTT; CDR3 protein: CASSRIPGTEAFF
D gene: NA; clone size: once; J gene: TRBJ2-2; V gene: TRBV30; CDR3 DNA: TGTGCCTGGGCCCCGCACGGGGGAAGGACCGGGGAGCTGTTTTTT; CDR3 protein: CAWAPHGGRTGELFF
D gene: NA; clone size: NA; J gene: TRBJ2-3; V gene: TRBV7-9; CDR3 DNA: TGTGCCAGCCAGCGTGGGAGTGACGCAGATACGCAGTATTTT; CDR3 protein: CASQRGSDADTQYF
D gene: NA; clone size: NA; J gene: TRBJ2-2; V gene: TRBV19; CDR3 DNA: TGTGCCACCTGGGGTCGGACGAACACCGGGGAGCTGTTTTTT; CDR3 protein: CATWGRTNTGELFF
D gene: NA; clone size: NA; J gene: TRBJ2-1; V gene: TRBV9; CDR3 DNA: TGTGCCAGCAGCGTAGCCTCCCTACCTCCGGTAGGGGATGAGCAGTTCTTC; CDR3 protein: CASSVASLPPVGDEQFF
D gene: NA; clone size: NA; J gene: TRBJ1-5; V gene: TRBV30; CDR3 DNA: TGTGCCTGGAGAGGTACTGGACGGTATTATCAGCCCCAGCATTTT; CDR3 protein: CAWRGTGRYYQPQHF
D gene: NA; clone size: once; J gene: TRBJ2-5; V gene: TRBV6-1; CDR3 DNA: TGTGCCAGCAAGATTTCACCGAGGGAGACCCAGTACTTC; CDR3 protein: CASKISPRETQYF
D gene: NA; clone size: NA; J gene: TRBJ2-7; V gene: TRBV7-9; CDR3 DNA: TGTGCCAGCAGCCGCCCCCCGGGGGCGCTATACGAGCAGTACTTC; CDR3 protein: CASSRPPGALYEQYF
D gene: NA; clone size: NA; J gene: TRBJ1-4; V gene: TRBV7-9; CDR3 DNA: TGTGCCAGCAGCTTAGAACGGGGGGAGAATGAAAAACTGTTTTTT; CDR3 protein: CASSLERGENEKLFF
D gene: NA; clone size: NA; J gene: TRBJ1-1; V gene: TRBV11-2; CDR3 DNA: TGTGCCAGCAGCTTATCTGTCGGGGTAAACACTGAAGCTTTCTTT; CDR3 protein: CASSLSVGVNTEAFF
D gene: NA; clone size: few; J gene: TRBJ1-5; V gene: TRBV28; CDR3 DNA: TGTGCCAGCAGTGGGTTTTTCCAGCATTTT; CDR3 protein: CASSGFFQHF
D gene: NA; clone size: NA; J gene: TRBJ1-4; V gene: TRBV29-1; CDR3 DNA: TGCAGCGCCTGGGTGGGGTATGAAAAACTGTTTTTT; CDR3 protein: CSAWVGYEKLFF
D gene: NA; clone size: NA; J gene: TRBJ2-6; V gene: TRBV5-1; CDR3 DNA: TGCGCCAGCAGCTTGGAGGGCTCTGGGGCCAACGTCCTGACTTTC; CDR3 protein: CASSLEGSGANVLTF
D gene: TRBD1; clone size: NA; J gene: TRBJ2-7; V gene: TRBV5-6; CDR3 DNA: TGTGCCAGCAGCTTGTGGGGACAGGGTACAAAGAACGAGCAGTACTTC; CDR3 protein: CASSLWGQGTKNEQYF
D gene: NA; clone size: NA; J gene: TRBJ2-1; V gene: TRBV6-5; CDR3 DNA: TGTGCCAGCAGTTATAATGACCTTTACAATGAGCAGTTCTTC; CDR3 protein: CASSYNDLYNEQFF
D gene: NA; clone size: NA; J gene: TRBJ2-7; V gene: TRBV7-9; CDR3 DNA: TGTGCCAGCAGCTTCAGCGGATCCTACGAGCAGTACTTC; CDR3 protein: CASSFSGSYEQYF
D gene: TRBD1; clone size: NA; J gene: TRBJ1-3; V gene: TRBV28; CDR3 DNA: TGTGCCAGCAGTTTCTCCGGGACAGGGTCTGGAAACACCATATATTTT; CDR3 protein: CASSFSGTGSGNTIYF
D gene: TRBD1; clone size: NA; J gene: TRBJ1-1; V gene: TRBV5-4; CDR3 DNA: TGTGCCAGCAGCTCAGGGGCGGGACAGTTGAACACTGAAGCTTTCTTT; CDR3 protein: CASSSGAGQLNTEAFF
D gene: NA; clone size: NA; J gene: TRBJ1-3; V gene: TRBV30; CDR3 DNA: TGTGCCTACCACTCTGGAAACACCATATATTTT; CDR3 protein: CAYHSGNTIYF
D gene: NA; clone size: NA; J gene: TRBJ2-1; V gene: TRBV6-1; CDR3 DNA: TGTGCCAGCAGAGACTCTGGAGGGAATGAGCAGTTCTTC; CDR3 protein: CASRDSGGNEQFF
D gene: NA; clone size: NA; J gene: TRBJ2-1; V gene: TRBV7-3; CDR3 DNA: TGTGCCAGCAGCCTCGACACTCCATCCTACAATGAGCAGTTCTTC; CDR3 protein: CASSLDTPSYNEQFF
D gene: NA; clone size: NA; J gene: TRBJ2-7; V gene: TRBV5-1; CDR3 DNA: TGCGCCAGCAGCTTGGAGGGAGGGCAGGGGGCCCTCTACGAGCAGTACTTC; CDR3 protein: CASSLEGGQGALYEQYF
D gene: NA; clone size: NA; J gene: TRBJ1-2; V gene: TRBV9; CDR3 DNA: TGTGCCAGCAGCGTAGACTTCAACTATGGCTACACCTTC; CDR3 protein: CASSVDFNYGYTF
D gene: TRBD1; clone size: NA; J gene: TRBJ2-7; V gene: TRBV2; CDR3 DNA: TGTGCCAGCAGGGGCAGGGGGCACGAGCAGTACTTC; CDR3 protein: CASRGRGHEQYF
D gene: TRBD1; clone size: NA; J gene: TRBJ2-5; V gene: TRBV15; CDR3 DNA: TGTGCCACCAGCAACCGACGACAGGGGAGGCAAGAGACCCAGTACTTC; CDR3 protein: CATSNRRQGRQETQYF
D gene: NA; clone size: NA; J gene: TRBJ2-5; V gene: TRBV15; CDR3 DNA: TGTGCCACCAGCAGAGCGGGGGAAGAGACCCAGTACTTC; CDR3 protein: CATSRAGEETQYF
D gene: NA; clone size: NA; J gene: TRBJ1-5; V gene: TRBV10-3; CDR3 DNA: TGTGCCATCAGTGAGTCGAGCAATCAGCCCCAGCATTTT; CDR3 protein: CAISESSNQPQHF
D gene: NA; clone size: NA; J gene: TRBJ2-7; V gene: TRBV19; CDR3 DNA: TGTGCCAGTGCCGGAGGGGGCGAATCCTACGAGCAGTACTTC; CDR3 protein: CASAGGGESYEQYF
D gene: TRBD1; clone size: NA; J gene: TRBJ1-1; V gene: TRBV27; CDR3 DNA: TGTGCCAGCAGTAAATGGGACAGGGGGAACACTGAAGCTTTCTTT; CDR3 protein: CASSKWDRGNTEAFF
D gene: NA; clone size: NA; J gene: TRBJ1-3; V gene: TRBV30; CDR3 DNA: TGTGCCTGGAGTTATGGGGCGGACACCATATATTTT; CDR3 protein: CAWSYGADTIYF
D gene: TRBD2; clone size: once; J gene: TRBJ2-1; V gene: TRBV7-2; CDR3 DNA: TGTGCCAGCAGCTTAATGGGTGTGTCTAGCGGGAGCGGGGTGCAGTTCTTC; CDR3 protein: CASSLMGVSSGSGVQFF
D gene: NA; clone size: NA; J gene: TRBJ1-1; V gene: TRBV18; CDR3 DNA: TGTGCCAGCTCACCAGTCGCAGGGACATCTACTATGAACACTGAAGCTTTCTTT; CDR3 protein: CASSPVAGTSTMNTEAFF
D gene: TRBD1; clone size: NA; J gene: TRBJ1-1; V gene: TRBV5-1; CDR3 DNA: TGCGCCAGCAGCTTACAACCGGGACAGGGGCTACTGAACACTGAAGCTTTCTTT; CDR3 protein: CASSLQPGQGLLNTEAFF
D gene: NA; clone size: NA; J gene: TRBJ2-1; V gene: TRBV7-9; CDR3 DNA: TGTGCCAGCCAACCCTGGGGGCGCTGGGGTTACAATGAGCAGTTCTTC; CDR3 protein: CASQPWGRWGYNEQFF
D gene: NA; clone size: NA; J gene: TRBJ2-1; V gene: TRBV28; CDR3 DNA: TGTGCCAGCAGACTAGACAATGAGCAGTTCTTC; CDR3 protein: CASRLDNEQFF
D gene: NA; clone size: NA; J gene: TRBJ1-2; V gene: TRBV28; CDR3 DNA: TGTGCCAGCAGTCGACAGCCTACTAACTATGGCTACACCTTC; CDR3 protein: CASSRQPTNYGYTF
D gene: NA; clone size: NA; J gene: TRBJ2-3; V gene: TRBV5-1; CDR3 DNA: TGCGCCAGCAGCTTCGGGAGTTCGGATACGCAGTATTTT; CDR3 protein: CASSFGSSDTQYF
D gene: TRBD1; clone size: NA; J gene: TRBJ2-3; V gene: TRBV11-3; CDR3 DNA: TGTGCCAGCAGCTTAGGGGGACAGGGGATTACAGATACGCAGTATTTT; CDR3 protein: CASSLGGQGITDTQYF
D gene: NA; clone size: NA; J gene: TRBJ2-5; V gene: TRBV9; CDR3 DNA: TGTGCCAGCAGCACGGGGACCAGGGAGACCCAGTACTTC; CDR3 protein: CASSTGTRETQYF
D gene: NA; clone size: NA; J gene: TRBJ1-1; V gene: TRBV28; CDR3 DNA: TGTGCCAGCAGGGTGAACACTGAAGCTTTCTTT; CDR3 protein: CASRVNTEAFF
D gene: TRBD2; clone size: NA; J gene: TRBJ2-3; V gene: TRBV5-1; CDR3 DNA: TGCGCCAGCAGCTTGGCGTTGGGACTAAGCACAGATACGCAGTATTTT; CDR3 protein: CASSLALGLSTDTQYF
D gene: NA; clone size: NA; J gene: TRBJ1-1; V gene: TRBV19; CDR3 DNA: TGTGCCAGTAGCCTGGCGGGGAAGTATGAAGCTTTCTTT; CDR3 protein: CASSLAGKYEAFF
D gene: NA; clone size: NA; J gene: TRBJ1-1; V gene: TRBV5-1; CDR3 DNA: TGCGCCAGCAGCTTACCATCAGGGACTAACACTGAAGCTTTCTTT; CDR3 protein: CASSLPSGTNTEAFF
D gene: TRBD2; clone size: NA; J gene: TRBJ2-7; V gene: TRBV7-3; CDR3 DNA: TGTGCCAGCAGCTTAAGTCTAGCGGGCGTGAACTACGAGCAGTACTTC; CDR3 protein: CASSLSLAGVNYEQYF
D gene: NA; clone size: NA; J gene: TRBJ2-2; V gene: TRBV6-1; CDR3 DNA: TGTGCCAGCGACCCCGATCGGAACACCGGGGAGCTGTTTTTT; CDR3 protein: CASDPDRNTGELFF
D gene: NA; clone size: NA; J gene: TRBJ2-3; V gene: TRBV2; CDR3 DNA: TGTGCCAGCAAGTTTTGGCCCGACCCGGATACGCAGTATTTT; CDR3 protein: CASKFWPDPDTQYF